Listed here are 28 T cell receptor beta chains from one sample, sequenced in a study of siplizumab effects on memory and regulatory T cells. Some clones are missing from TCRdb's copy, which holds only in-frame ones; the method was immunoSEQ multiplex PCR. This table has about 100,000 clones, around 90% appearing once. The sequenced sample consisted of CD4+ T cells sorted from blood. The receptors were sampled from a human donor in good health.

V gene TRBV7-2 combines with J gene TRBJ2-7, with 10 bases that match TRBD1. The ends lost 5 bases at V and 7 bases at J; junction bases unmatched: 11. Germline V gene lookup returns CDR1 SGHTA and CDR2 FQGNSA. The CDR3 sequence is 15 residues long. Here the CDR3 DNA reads TGTGCCAGCAGCCCACAAGGGACAGGGGTGTTTGAGCAGTACTTC. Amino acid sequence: CASSPQGTGVFEQYF.

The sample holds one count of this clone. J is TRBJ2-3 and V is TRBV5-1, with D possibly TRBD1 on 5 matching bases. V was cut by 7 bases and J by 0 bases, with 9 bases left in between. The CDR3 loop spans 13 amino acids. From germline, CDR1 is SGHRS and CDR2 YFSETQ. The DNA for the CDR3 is TGCGCCAGCCGGACAACTAGCACAGATACGCAGTATTTT. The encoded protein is CASRTTSTDTQYF.

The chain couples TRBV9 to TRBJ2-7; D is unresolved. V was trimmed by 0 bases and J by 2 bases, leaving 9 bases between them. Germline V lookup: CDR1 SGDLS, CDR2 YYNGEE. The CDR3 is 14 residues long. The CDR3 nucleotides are TGTGCCAGCAGCGTAGGCGCATATCCCTACGAGCAGTACTTC. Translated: CASSVGAYPYEQYF. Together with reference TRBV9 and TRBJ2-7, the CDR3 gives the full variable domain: DSGVTQTPKHLITATGQRVTLRCSPRSGDLSVYWYQQSLDQGLQFLIQYYNGEERAKGNILERFSAQQFPDLHSELNLSSLELGDSALYFCASSVGAYPYEQYFGPGTRLTVT.

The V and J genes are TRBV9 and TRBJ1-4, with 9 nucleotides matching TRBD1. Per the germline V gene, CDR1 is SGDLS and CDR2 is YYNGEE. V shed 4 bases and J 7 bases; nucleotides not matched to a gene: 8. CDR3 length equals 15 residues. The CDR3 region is CASSPRQGVGEKLFF. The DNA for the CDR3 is TGTGCCAGCAGCCCCAGACAGGGGGTAGGTGAAAAACTGTTTTTT.

Written as DNA, the CDR3 is TGTGCCACCCAATCCCAATACGGCTACACCTTC. This encodes CATQSQYGYTF. The gene calls are TRBV15 and TRBJ1-2, with D unclear. Germline V gene sequence: CDR1 LNHNV, CDR2 YYDKDF (reference sequence). This CDR3 comprises 11 residues. The V end lost 8 bases, the J end lost 8 bases, and 12 bases lay between the germline ends.

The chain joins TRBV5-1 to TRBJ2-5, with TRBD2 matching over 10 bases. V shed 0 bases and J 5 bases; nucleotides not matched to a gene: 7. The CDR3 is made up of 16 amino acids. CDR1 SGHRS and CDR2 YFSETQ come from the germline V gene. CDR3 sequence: CASSLAGAGGPETQYF. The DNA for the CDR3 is TGCGCCAGCAGCTTGGCAGGAGCGGGGGGGCCGGAGACCCAGTACTTC.

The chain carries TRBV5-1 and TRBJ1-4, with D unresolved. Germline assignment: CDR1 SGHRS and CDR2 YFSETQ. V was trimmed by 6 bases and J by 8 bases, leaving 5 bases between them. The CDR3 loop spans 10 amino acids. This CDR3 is CASIEEKLFF. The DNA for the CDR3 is TGCGCCAGCATTGAGGAAAAACTGTTTTTT.

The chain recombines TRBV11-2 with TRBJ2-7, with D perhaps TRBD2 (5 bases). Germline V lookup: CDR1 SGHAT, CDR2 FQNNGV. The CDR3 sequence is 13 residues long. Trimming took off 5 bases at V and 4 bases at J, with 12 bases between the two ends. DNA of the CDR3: TGTGCCAGCAGCACGGAGAGGGAGTACGAGCAGTACTTC. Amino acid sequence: CASSTEREYEQYF.

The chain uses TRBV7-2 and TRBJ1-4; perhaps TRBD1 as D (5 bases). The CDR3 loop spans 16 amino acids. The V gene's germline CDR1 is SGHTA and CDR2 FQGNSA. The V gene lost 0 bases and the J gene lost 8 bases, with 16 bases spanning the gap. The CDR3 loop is CASSLAGRQGNEKLFF. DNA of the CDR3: TGTGCCAGCAGCTTAGCGGGGCGCCAGGGTAACGAAAAACTGTTTTTT. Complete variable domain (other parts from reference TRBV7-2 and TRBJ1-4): GAGVSQSPSNKVTEKGKDVELRCDPISGHTALYWYRQSLGQGLEFLIYFQGNSAPDKSGLPSDRFSAERTGGSVSTLTIQRTQQEDSAVYLCASSLAGRQGNEKLFFGSGTQLSVL.

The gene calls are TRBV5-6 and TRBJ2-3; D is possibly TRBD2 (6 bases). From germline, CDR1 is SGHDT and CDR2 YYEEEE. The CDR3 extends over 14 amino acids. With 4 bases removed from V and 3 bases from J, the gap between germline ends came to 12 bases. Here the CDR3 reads CASSPPGTTDTQYF. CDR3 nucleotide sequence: TGTGCCAGCAGCCCTCCCGGGACTACAGATACGCAGTATTTT.

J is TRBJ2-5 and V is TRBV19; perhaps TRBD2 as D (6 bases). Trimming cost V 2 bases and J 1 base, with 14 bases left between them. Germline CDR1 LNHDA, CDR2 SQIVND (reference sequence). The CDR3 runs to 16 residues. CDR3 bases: TGTGCCAGTAGTATATCTCCGGCGGGGCTCCAAGAGACCCAGTACTTC. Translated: CASSISPAGLQETQYF.

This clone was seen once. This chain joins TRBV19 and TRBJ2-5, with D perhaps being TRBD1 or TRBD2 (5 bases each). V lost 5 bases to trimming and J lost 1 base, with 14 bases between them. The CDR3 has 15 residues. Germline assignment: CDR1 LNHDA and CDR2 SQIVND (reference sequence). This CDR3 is CASSSPGTTQETQYF. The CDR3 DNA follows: TGTGCCAGTAGTTCCCCCGGGACCACCCAAGAGACCCAGTACTTC.

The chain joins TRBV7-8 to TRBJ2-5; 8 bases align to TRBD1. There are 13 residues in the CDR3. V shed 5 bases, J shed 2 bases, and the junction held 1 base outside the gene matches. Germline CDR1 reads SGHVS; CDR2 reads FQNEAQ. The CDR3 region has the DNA TGTGCCAGCAGCCGGGACAGGCAAGAGACCCAGTACTTC. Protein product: CASSRDRQETQYF.

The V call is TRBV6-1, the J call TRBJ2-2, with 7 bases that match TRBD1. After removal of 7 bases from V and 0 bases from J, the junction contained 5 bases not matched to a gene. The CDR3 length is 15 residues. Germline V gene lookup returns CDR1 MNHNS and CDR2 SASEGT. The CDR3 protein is CASTKGASNTGELFF. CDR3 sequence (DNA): TGTGCCAGCACGAAGGGGGCCTCGAACACCGGGGAGCTGTTTTTT.

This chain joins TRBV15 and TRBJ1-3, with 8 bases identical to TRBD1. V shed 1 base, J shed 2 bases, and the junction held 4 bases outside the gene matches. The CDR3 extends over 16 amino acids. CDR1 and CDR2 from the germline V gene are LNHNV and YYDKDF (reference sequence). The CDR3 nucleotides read TGTGCCACCAGCAGAGGGTGGGGACAGGCTGGAAACACCATATATTTT. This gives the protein CATSRGWGQAGNTIYF.

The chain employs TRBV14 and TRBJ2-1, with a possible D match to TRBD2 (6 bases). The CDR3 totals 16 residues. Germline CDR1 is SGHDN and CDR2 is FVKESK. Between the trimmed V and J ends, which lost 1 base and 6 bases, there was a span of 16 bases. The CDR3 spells CASSQAGVGYGNEQFF. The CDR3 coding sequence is TGTGCCAGCAGCCAAGCGGGAGTAGGTTATGGCAATGAGCAGTTCTTC.

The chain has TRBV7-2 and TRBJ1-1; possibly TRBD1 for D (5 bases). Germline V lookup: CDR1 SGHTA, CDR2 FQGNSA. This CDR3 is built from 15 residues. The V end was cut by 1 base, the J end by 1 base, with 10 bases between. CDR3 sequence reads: CASSLVDRKNTEAFF. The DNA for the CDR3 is TGTGCCAGCAGCTTAGTTGACAGAAAGAACACTGAAGCTTTCTTT.

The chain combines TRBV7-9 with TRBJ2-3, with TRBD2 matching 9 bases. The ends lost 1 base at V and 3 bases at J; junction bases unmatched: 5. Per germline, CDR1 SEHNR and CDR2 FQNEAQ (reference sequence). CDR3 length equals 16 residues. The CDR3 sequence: CASSLGGLAGTDTQYF. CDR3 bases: TGTGCCAGCAGCTTAGGGGGTCTAGCGGGGACAGATACGCAGTATTTT.

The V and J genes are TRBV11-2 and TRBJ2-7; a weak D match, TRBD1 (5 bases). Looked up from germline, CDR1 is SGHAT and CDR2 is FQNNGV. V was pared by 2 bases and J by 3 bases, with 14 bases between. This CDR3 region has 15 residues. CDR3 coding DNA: TGTGCCAGCAGCTTAATGGGGCGCAGTCTCTACGAGCAGTACTTC. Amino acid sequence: CASSLMGRSLYEQYF.

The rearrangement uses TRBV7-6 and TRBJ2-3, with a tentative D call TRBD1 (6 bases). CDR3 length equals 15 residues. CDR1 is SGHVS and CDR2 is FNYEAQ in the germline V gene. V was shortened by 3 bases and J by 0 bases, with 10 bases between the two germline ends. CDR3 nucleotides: TGTGCCAGCAGCTTTGTGGACAGCAGCACAGATACGCAGTATTTT. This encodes CASSFVDSSTDTQYF.

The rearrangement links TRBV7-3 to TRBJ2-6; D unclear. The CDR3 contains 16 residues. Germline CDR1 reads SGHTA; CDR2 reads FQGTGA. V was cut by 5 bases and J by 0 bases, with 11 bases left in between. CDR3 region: CASSPLSRSGANVLTF. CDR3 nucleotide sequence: TGTGCCAGCAGCCCCTTATCCCGCTCTGGGGCCAACGTCCTGACTTTC.

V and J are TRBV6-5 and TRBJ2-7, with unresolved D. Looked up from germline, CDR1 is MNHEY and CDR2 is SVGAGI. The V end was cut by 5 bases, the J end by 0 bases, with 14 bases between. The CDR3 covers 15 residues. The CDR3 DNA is TGTGCCAGCAGTCCCGCCTATAAGAGCTCCTACGAGCAGTACTTC. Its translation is CASSPAYKSSYEQYF.

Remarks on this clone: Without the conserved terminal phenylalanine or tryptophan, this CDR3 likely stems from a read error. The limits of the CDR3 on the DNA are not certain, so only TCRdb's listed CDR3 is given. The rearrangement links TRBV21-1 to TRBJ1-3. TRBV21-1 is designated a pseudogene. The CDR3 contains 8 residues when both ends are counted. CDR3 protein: CASSKRAP.

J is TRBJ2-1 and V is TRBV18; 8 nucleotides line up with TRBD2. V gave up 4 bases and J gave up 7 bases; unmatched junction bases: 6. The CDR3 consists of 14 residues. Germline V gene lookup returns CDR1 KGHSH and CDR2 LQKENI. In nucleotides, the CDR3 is TGTGCCAGCTCACTAGCGGGGCCGGGGAATGAGCAGTTCTTC. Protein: CASSLAGPGNEQFF.

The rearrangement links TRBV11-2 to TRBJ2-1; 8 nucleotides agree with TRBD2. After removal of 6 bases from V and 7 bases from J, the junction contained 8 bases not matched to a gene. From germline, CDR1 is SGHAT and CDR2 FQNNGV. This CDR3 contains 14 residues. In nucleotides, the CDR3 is TGTGCCAGCAGGGTAGCGGGGATTTTGAATGAGCAGTTCTTC. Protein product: CASRVAGILNEQFF.

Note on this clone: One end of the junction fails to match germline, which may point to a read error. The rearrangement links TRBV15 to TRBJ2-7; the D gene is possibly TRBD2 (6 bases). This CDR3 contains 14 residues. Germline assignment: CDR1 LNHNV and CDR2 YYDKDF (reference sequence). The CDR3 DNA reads TGTGCCACCGGCAGAGATGCCGGGGGCTACGAGCAGTACTTC. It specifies CATGRDAGGYEQYF.

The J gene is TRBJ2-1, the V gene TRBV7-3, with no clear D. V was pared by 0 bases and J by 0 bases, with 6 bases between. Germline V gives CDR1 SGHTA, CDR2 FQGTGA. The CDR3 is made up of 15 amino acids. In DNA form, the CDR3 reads TGTGCCAGCAGCTTAACCCCTAACTCCTACAATGAGCAGTTCTTC. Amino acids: CASSLTPNSYNEQFF.

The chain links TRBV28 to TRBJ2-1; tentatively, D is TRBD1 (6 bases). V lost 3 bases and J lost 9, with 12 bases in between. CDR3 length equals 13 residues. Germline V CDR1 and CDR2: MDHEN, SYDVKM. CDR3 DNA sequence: TGTGCCAGCAGTTTCGAGACAGGCCTTGAGCAGTTCTTC. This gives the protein CASSFETGLEQFF.